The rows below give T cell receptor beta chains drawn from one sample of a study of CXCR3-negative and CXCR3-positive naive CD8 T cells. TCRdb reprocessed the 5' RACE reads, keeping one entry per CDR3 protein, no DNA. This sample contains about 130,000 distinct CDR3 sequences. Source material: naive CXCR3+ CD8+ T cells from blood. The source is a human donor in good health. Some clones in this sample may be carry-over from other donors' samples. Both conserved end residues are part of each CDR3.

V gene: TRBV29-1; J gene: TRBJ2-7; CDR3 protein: CSVVNSSSYEQYF
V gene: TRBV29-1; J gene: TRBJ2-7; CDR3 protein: CSVRDRRSYEQYF
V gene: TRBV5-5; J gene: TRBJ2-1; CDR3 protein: CASSSGLNEQFF
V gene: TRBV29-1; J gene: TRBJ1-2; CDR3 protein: CSALTGISEGYTF
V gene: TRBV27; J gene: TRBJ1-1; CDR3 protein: CASSSWLNTEAFF
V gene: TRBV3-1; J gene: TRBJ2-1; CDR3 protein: CASSQDFSGRSNEQFF
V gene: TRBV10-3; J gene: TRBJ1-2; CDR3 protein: CAISEMKGLDGYTF
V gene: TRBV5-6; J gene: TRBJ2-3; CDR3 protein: CASSFETRSYTDTQYF
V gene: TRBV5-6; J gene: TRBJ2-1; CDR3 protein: CASSLTLAGEDEQFF
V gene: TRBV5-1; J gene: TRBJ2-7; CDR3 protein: CASSQTSGGSHEQYF
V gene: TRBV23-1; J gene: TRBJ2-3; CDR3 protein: CASSQTAGGGTDTQYF
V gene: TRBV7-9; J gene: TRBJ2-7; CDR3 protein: CASSYGAGLPYEQYF
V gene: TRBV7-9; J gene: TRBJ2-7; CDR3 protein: CASSPRDRGLYEQYF
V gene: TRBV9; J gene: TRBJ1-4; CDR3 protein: CASSPRTGPNEKLFF
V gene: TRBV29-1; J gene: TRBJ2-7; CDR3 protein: CSALGDPDYEQYF
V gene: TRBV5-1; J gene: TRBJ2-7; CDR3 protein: CASSTSQGRSEQYF
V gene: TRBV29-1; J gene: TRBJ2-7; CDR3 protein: CSVVYDSEQYF
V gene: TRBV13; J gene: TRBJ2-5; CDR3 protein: CASSRGQGGETQYF
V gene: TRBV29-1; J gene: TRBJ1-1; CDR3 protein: CSVELAGAEAFF
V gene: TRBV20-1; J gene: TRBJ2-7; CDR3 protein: CSARERHHPDYEQYF
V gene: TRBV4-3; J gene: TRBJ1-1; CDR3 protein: CASSQVTGGYTEAFF
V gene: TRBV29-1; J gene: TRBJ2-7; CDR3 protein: CSVRLKGVVSYEQYF
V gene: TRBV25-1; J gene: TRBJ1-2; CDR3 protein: CASSEPPINYGYTF